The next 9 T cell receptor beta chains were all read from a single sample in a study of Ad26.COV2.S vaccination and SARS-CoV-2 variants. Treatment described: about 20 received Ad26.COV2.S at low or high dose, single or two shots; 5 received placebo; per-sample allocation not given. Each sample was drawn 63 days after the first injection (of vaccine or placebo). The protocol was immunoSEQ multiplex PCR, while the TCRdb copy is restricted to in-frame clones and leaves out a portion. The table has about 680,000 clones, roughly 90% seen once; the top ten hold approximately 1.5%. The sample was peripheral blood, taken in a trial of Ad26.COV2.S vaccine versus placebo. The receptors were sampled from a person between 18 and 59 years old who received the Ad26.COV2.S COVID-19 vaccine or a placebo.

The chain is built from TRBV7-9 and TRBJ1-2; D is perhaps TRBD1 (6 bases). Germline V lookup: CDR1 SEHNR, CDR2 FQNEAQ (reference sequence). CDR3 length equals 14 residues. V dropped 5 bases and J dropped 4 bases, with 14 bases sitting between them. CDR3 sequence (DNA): TGTGCCAGCAGCGCACAGGGACTTCCCTATGGCTACACCTTC. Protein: CASSAQGLPYGYTF.

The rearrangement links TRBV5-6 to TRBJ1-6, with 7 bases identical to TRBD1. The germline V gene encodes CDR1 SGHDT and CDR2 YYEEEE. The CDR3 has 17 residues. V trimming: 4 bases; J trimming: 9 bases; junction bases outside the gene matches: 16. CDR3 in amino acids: CASSLRPTGRLSSPLHF. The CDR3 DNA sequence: TGTGCCAGCAGCCTACGCCCGACAGGGAGGCTTAGTTCACCCCTCCACTTT.

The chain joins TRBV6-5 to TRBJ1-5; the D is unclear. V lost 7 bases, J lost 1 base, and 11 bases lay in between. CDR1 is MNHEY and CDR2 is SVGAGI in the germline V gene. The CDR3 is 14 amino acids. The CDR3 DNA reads TGTGCCAGCAAAAGGGCGGGGAGCAATCAGCCCCAGCATTTT. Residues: CASKRAGSNQPQHF.

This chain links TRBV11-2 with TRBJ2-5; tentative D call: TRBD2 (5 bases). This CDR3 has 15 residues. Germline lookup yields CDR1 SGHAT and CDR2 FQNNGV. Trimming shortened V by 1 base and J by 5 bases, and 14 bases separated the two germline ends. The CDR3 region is CASSLVAGGVETQYF. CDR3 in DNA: TGTGCCAGCAGCTTAGTGGCCGGAGGAGTGGAGACCCAGTACTTC.

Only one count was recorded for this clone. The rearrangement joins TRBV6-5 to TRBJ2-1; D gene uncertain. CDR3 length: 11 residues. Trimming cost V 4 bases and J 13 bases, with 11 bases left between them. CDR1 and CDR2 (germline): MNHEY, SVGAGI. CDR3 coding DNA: TGTGCCAGCAGTTCTAAGGGTATTCAGTTCTTC. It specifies CASSSKGIQFF.

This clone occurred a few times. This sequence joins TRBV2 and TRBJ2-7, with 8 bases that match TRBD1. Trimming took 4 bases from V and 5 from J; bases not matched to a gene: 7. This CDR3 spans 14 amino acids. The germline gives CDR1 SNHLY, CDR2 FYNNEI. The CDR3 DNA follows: TGTGCCAGCAGTGGACGGCAGGGGGCCCACGAGCAGTACTTC. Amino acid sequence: CASSGRQGAHEQYF. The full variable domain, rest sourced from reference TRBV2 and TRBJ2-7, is EPEVTQTPSHQVTQMGQEVILRCVPISNHLYFYWYRQILGQKVEFLVSFYNNEISEKSEIFDDQFSVERPDGSNFTLKIRSTKLEDSAMYFCASSGRQGAHEQYFGPGTRLTVT.

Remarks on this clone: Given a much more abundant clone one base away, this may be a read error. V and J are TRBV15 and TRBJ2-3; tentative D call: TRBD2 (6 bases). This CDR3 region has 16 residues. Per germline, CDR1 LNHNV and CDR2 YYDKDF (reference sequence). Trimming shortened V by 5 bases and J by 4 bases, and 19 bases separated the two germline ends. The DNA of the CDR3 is TGTGCCACCAGCTCCCGCCGTGGTGCGGGGTCAGATACGCAGTATTTT. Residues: CATSSRRGAGSDTQYF.

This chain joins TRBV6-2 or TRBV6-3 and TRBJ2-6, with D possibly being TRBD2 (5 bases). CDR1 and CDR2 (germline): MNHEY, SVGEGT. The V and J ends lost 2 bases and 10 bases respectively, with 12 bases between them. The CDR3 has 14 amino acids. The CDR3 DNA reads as TGTGCCAGCAGTTACCCGAGAGGGCTGAACGTCCTGACTTTC. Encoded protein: CASSYPRGLNVLTF.

The CDR3 here is CASSLGDVSNQPQHF. The DNA of the CDR3 is TGTGCCAGCAGCTTGGGGGACGTCAGCAATCAGCCCCAGCATTTT. The rearrangement uses TRBV5-5 and TRBJ1-5, with D possibly being TRBD1 (5 bases). The V gene's germline CDR1 is SGHKS and CDR2 YYEKEE (reference sequence). Trimming took off 0 bases at V and 1 base at J, with 8 bases between the two ends. The CDR3 spans 15 residues.